This TCR beta chain was recorded in a study of glioma-infiltrating T cells after dendritic cell vaccination. The germline V gene encodes CDR1 SGHRS and CDR2 YFSETQ. Deletions cut 1 base from V and 8 bases from J, with 4 bases between. CDR3 length: 11 amino acids. Time point described: after dendritic cell vaccination, including at tumor progression/relapse. The assay was immunoSEQ multiplex PCR, and TCRdb's table has in-frame clones only and misses some. This sample has 110,000 or so clones; roughly 90% occur once, and the top ten carry approximately 2.7%. This clonotype was sampled from a human donor with glioblastoma. The sample was blood, taken after dendritic cell vaccination. This rearrangement joins TRBV5-1 to TRBJ2-1; D gene unclear. CDR3 in DNA: TGCGCCAGCAGCTTGTCCTATGAGCAGTTCTTC. Protein product: CASSLSYEQFF.